These 25 T cell receptor beta chains were all obtained from the same sample, sequenced in a study of blood T cell repertoires in COVID-19. The method was immunoSEQ multiplex PCR; TCRdb's version includes in-frame clones alone and lacks a portion of them. The sample shows approximately 70,000 clones, about 80% of them seen only once. The source material was peripheral blood. Every receptor here comes from a woman aged 70-85 years with acute or convalescent COVID-19.

A remark on this clone: Germline and junction disagree at one end, which may indicate a read error. The chain employs TRBV18 and TRBJ1-1; D is ambiguous. Germline assignment: CDR1 KGHSH and CDR2 LQKENI. This CDR3 has 15 amino acids. The CDR3 sequence: CVSSPPGEGNTEAFF. Written as DNA, the CDR3 is TGTGTCAGCTCACCACCGGGAGAAGGGAACACTGAAGCTTTCTTT.

The V call is TRBV28, the J call TRBJ1-5; 9 nucleotides line up with TRBD1. From germline, CDR1 is MDHEN and CDR2 SYDVKM. The CDR3 runs 19 residues. The V gene end was trimmed by 1 base and the J gene end by 1 base; junction bases not matched to a gene: 11. CDR3 loop: CASSLYGLGTGSSNQPQHF. In nucleotides, the CDR3 is TGTGCCAGCAGTTTATACGGTTTGGGGACAGGGTCAAGCAATCAGCCCCAGCATTTT.

The chain is built from TRBV4-3 and TRBJ2-5; 11 positions agree with TRBD2. The V gene end was trimmed by 2 bases and the J gene end by 1 base; junction bases not matched to a gene: 3. Germline-derived CDR1 and CDR2 are LGHNA and YSLEER. This CDR3 is built from 16 residues. CDR3 bases: TGCGCCAGCAGCCAAACCGGGACTAGCGGCCAAGAGACCCAGTACTTC. This translates into CASSQTGTSGQETQYF.

This clone appeared a few times. CDR3 sequence reads: CASSLNFGRRTEAFF. CDR3 nucleotides: TGTGCCAGCAGCTTAAACTTCGGGAGGAGGACTGAAGCTTTCTTT. The chain couples TRBV11-2 to TRBJ1-1; unclear D gene. Trimming left V 2 bases short and J 5 bases short, with 15 bases between. Germline-derived CDR1 and CDR2 are SGHAT and FQNNGV. The CDR3 has 15 amino acids.

In DNA, the CDR3 is TGTGCCAGCAGTGAAGCTAGCGGGAGGGTTTACGAGCAGTACTTC. Encoded protein: CASSEASGRVYEQYF. V usage is TRBV6-1 and J usage is TRBJ2-7, with 11 nucleotides matching TRBD2. V trimming: 0 bases; J trimming: 4 bases; junction bases outside the gene matches: 2. The CDR3 totals 15 residues. The V gene's germline CDR1 is MNHNS and CDR2 SASEGT.

This chain links TRBV27 with TRBJ1-1; 7 positions agree with TRBD1. J gave up 4 bases and V 2 bases, and 4 bases lay outside the gene matches. The CDR3 has 14 amino acids. From germline, CDR1 is MNHEY and CDR2 SMNVEV (reference sequence). The CDR3: CASSLNRGGTEAFF. The DNA of the CDR3 is TGTGCCAGCAGTTTAAACAGGGGTGGCACTGAAGCTTTCTTT.

The rearrangement uses TRBV27 and TRBJ1-1; no clear D gene. Trimming left V 1 base short and J 1 base short, with 7 bases between. This CDR3 is 14 amino acids long. CDR1 and CDR2 from the germline V gene are MNHEY and SMNVEV (reference sequence). Here the CDR3 reads CASSLLGGNTEAFF. The DNA of the CDR3 is TGTGCCAGCAGTTTATTGGGAGGGAACACTGAAGCTTTCTTT.

V and J are TRBV2 and TRBJ2-7, with 9 bases aligning to TRBD1. The J segment lost 4 bases and the V segment lost 1 base, leaving 8 bases of the junction unmatched. Germline V gene data show CDR1 as SNHLY and CDR2 as FYNNEI. CDR3 size: 16 residues. CDR3 nucleotides: TGTGCCAGCAGTGAAGAGGGGGTACAGGGGGCTTACGAGCAGTACTTC. Its translation: CASSEEGVQGAYEQYF.

This sequence joins TRBV5-6 and TRBJ2-2, with 9 bases fitting TRBD1. Germline V gene sequence: CDR1 SGHDT, CDR2 YYEEEE. After removal of 4 bases from V and 4 bases from J, the junction contained 2 bases not matched to a gene. The CDR3 runs 14 residues. CDR3 sequence: CASSLGQGTGELFF. The CDR3 DNA is TGTGCCAGCAGCCTGGGACAGGGCACCGGGGAGCTGTTTTTT. Variable domain in full (rest from reference TRBV5-6 and TRBJ2-2): DAGVTQSPTHLIKTRGQQVTLRCSPKSGHDTVSWYQQALGQGPQFIFQYYEEEERQRGNFPDRFSGHQFPNYSSELNVNALLLGDSALYLCASSLGQGTGELFFGEGSRLTVL.

J is TRBJ2-3 and V is TRBV28, with TRBD2 as a possible D gene (6 bases). Germline V gene data show CDR1 as MDHEN and CDR2 as SYDVKM. Trimming left V 4 bases short and J 1 base short, with 18 bases between. The CDR3 runs 17 residues. The CDR3 DNA sequence: TGTGCCAGCAGTTGGACATTGGGGAGGCAGGGCACAGATACGCAGTATTTT. Translated, it gives CASSWTLGRQGTDTQYF.

In this sample, this clone turned up many times. V is TRBV9 and J is TRBJ2-7, with 9 bases lining up with TRBD1. Germline V gene lookup returns CDR1 SGDLS and CDR2 YYNGEE. The ends lost 3 bases at V and 7 bases at J; junction bases unmatched: 8. The CDR3 has 14 residues. CDR3 loop: CASSAGQGPGEQYF. The CDR3 DNA sequence: TGTGCCAGCAGCGCGGGACAGGGCCCCGGGGAGCAGTACTTC.

The CDR3 is CASSSTGADTQYF. CDR3 nucleotides: TGTGCCAGCAGCTCCACGGGGGCAGATACGCAGTATTTT. The V gene is TRBV7-9, the J gene TRBJ2-3, with D tentatively TRBD2 (6 bases). Germline CDR1 reads SEHNR; CDR2 reads FQNEAQ (reference sequence). Trimming left V 4 bases short and J 4 bases short, with 9 bases between. There are 13 residues in the CDR3.

This clone is a singleton in its sample. This chain connects TRBV29-1 to TRBJ1-1; D unclear. The ends were cut back, 4 bases at V and 7 bases at J, with 7 bases in the middle. Germline V gene lookup returns CDR1 SQVTM and CDR2 ANQGSEA. This CDR3 has 10 residues. The CDR3 nucleotides are TGCAGCGTTGTTGAGTTTGAAGCTTTCTTT. This sequence encodes CSVVEFEAFF.

The chain recombines TRBV21-1 with TRBJ2-7; TRBD1 is the table's D call, not checked against the DNA. TRBV21-1 is classified as a pseudogene. The CDR3 spans 15 residues. CDR3 sequence: CASSLPGNTFRKQYF. CDR3 DNA sequence: TGTGCCAGCAGCCTCCCAGGGAATACCTTCCGTAAGCAGTACTTC.

The V and J genes are TRBV7-9 and TRBJ1-4, with 7 bases identical to TRBD1. Looked up from germline, CDR1 is SEHNR and CDR2 is FQNEAQ (reference sequence). Trimming took 3 bases from V and 5 from J; bases not matched to a gene: 3. The CDR3 is 14 amino acids. DNA of the CDR3: TGTGCCAGCAGCTTCAGCAGGGGGAATGAAAAACTGTTTTTT. It encodes CASSFSRGNEKLFF.

This clone was observed a handful of times. J is TRBJ1-2 and V is TRBV29-1; weak D call: TRBD1 (5 bases). V was pared by 5 bases and J by 8 bases, with 12 bases between. CDR1 is SQVTM, CDR2 ANQGSEA, per germline. This CDR3 is 11 amino acids long. Written as DNA, the CDR3 is TGCAGCGTTTCCGGGGGTGGCGGCTACACCTTC. It codes for CSVSGGGGYTF.

V and J are TRBV6-5 and TRBJ1-5, with 8 bases matching TRBD1. The CDR3 runs 15 residues. The germline V gene has CDR1 MNHEY and CDR2 SVGAGI. The trim removed 7 bases at V and 1 base at J, leaving 6 bases unmatched. The CDR3 reads CASNAWTGSNQPQHF. CDR3 nucleotides: TGTGCCAGCAACGCCTGGACAGGGAGCAATCAGCCCCAGCATTTT.

The chain carries TRBV7-8 and TRBJ1-4; tentative D call: TRBD1 (5 bases). V was clipped by 4 bases and J by 3 bases, with 15 bases between them. CDR3 size: 16 residues. Germline CDR1 reads SGHVS; CDR2 reads FQNEAQ. The CDR3 reads CASSSRPRGSNEKLFF. The CDR3 bases are TGTGCCAGCAGCTCACGCCCTCGGGGGTCTAATGAAAAACTGTTTTTT.

Only one count was recorded for this clone. The genes are TRBV5-6 and TRBJ1-2; 7 bases agree with TRBD1. The V gene's germline CDR1 is SGHDT and CDR2 YYEEEE. Germline trimming cut 4 bases from V and 4 bases from J; bases unmatched to any gene: 7. The CDR3 sequence is 14 residues long. The CDR3 protein is CASSPQGGGYGYTF. CDR3 in DNA: TGTGCCAGCAGCCCCCAGGGGGGAGGCTATGGCTACACCTTC.

This chain joins TRBV5-6 and TRBJ1-3, with 9 bases fitting TRBD1. This CDR3 has 15 amino acids. J gave up 4 bases and V 0 bases, and 2 bases lay outside the gene matches. The germline V gene has CDR1 SGHDT and CDR2 YYEEEE. The CDR3 sequence is CASSLAGTGGNTIYF. In DNA form, the CDR3 reads TGTGCCAGCAGCTTGGCCGGGACAGGGGGAAACACCATATATTTT.

V usage is TRBV5-1 and J usage is TRBJ2-2; the D gene is possibly TRBD1 (6 bases). The germline CDR1 and CDR2 sequences are SGHRS and YFSETQ. V was pared by 7 bases and J by 3 bases, with 10 bases between. The CDR3 loop spans 13 amino acids. This CDR3 is CASYTGYTGELFF. The DNA of the CDR3 is TGCGCCAGCTACACAGGGTACACCGGGGAGCTGTTTTTT. The whole variable domain, remainder taken from reference TRBV5-1 and TRBJ2-2, is KAGVTQTPRYLIKTRGQQVTLSCSPISGHRSVSWYQQTPGQGLQFLFEYFSETQRNKGNFPGRFSGRQFSNSRSEMNVSTLELGDSALYLCASYTGYTGELFFGEGSRLTVL.

This clone was picked up a small number of times. The V call is TRBV29-1, the J call TRBJ2-1, with 15 bases that match TRBD2. The CDR3 has 14 residues. The germline gives CDR1 SQVTM, CDR2 ANQGSEA. J gave up 8 bases and V 4 bases, and 3 bases lay outside the gene matches. The CDR3: CSVGTSGREDEQFF. Here the CDR3 DNA reads TGCAGCGTTGGGACTAGCGGGAGGGAAGATGAGCAGTTCTTC.

This clone was counted a few times. The DNA for the CDR3 is TGTGCCAGCAGCCAAGATCACCGGGGGGGAACAGATACGCAGTATTTT. This codes for CASSQDHRGGTDTQYF. The chain recombines TRBV3-1 (or the pseudogene TRBV3-2) with TRBJ2-3, with 8 bases identical to TRBD2. The germline gives CDR1 LGHDT, CDR2 YNNKEL (reference sequence). There are 16 residues in the CDR3. V lost 0 bases to trimming and J lost 3 bases; unmatched junction nucleotides: 5.

The V and J genes are TRBV4-2 and TRBJ1-1, with D perhaps matching TRBD1 (6 bases). The CDR3 has 13 amino acids. The germline gives CDR1 LGHNA, CDR2 YNFKEQ. Trimming pared 6 bases from V and 3 bases from J, leaving 11 bases between. The CDR3 nucleotides are TGTGCCAGCAGTAAAGAGGGGGACACTGAAGCTTTCTTT. This codes for CASSKEGDTEAFF.

The gene calls are TRBV10-3 and TRBJ1-2; a possible D gene is TRBD1 (5 bases). Trimming cost V 3 bases and J 2 bases, with 7 bases left between them. The CDR3 contains 13 residues. CDR1 is ENHRY, CDR2 SYGVKD, per germline. In nucleotides, the CDR3 is TGTGCCATCAGTGACGGGGGGAACTATGGCTACACCTTC. This codes for CAISDGGNYGYTF.